The subject of this entry is one T cell receptor beta chain. The antigen is unknown. The sample originates from a study of CXCR3-negative and CXCR3-positive naive CD8 T cells. Overall study results and limits: In CXCR3-positive naive cells, the TRB CDR3s were more hydrophobic than in CXCR3-negative naive cells.

Germline loops: CDR1 SEHNR, CDR2 FQNEAQ (reference sequence). The CDR3 extends over 16 amino acids. The libraries of TRB cDNA were prepared using 5' RACE with UMI labels. TCRdb reprocessed the 5' RACE reads and keeps a single row for each CDR3 protein, giving no DNA. Its listing shows some 150,000 distinct CDR3 sequences. The receptor was derived from a human donor in good health. Some clones in this sample may be carry-over from other donors' samples. The sequencing sample was made of naive CXCR3+ CD8+ T cells from blood. Subset meaning: CD45RO-CCR7+CD27+CD95- naive CD8+ T cells expressing CXCR3 (TNR3+). The chain is built from TRBV7-9 and TRBJ1-1. The CDR3 spells CASSLGDWVTSTEAFF.